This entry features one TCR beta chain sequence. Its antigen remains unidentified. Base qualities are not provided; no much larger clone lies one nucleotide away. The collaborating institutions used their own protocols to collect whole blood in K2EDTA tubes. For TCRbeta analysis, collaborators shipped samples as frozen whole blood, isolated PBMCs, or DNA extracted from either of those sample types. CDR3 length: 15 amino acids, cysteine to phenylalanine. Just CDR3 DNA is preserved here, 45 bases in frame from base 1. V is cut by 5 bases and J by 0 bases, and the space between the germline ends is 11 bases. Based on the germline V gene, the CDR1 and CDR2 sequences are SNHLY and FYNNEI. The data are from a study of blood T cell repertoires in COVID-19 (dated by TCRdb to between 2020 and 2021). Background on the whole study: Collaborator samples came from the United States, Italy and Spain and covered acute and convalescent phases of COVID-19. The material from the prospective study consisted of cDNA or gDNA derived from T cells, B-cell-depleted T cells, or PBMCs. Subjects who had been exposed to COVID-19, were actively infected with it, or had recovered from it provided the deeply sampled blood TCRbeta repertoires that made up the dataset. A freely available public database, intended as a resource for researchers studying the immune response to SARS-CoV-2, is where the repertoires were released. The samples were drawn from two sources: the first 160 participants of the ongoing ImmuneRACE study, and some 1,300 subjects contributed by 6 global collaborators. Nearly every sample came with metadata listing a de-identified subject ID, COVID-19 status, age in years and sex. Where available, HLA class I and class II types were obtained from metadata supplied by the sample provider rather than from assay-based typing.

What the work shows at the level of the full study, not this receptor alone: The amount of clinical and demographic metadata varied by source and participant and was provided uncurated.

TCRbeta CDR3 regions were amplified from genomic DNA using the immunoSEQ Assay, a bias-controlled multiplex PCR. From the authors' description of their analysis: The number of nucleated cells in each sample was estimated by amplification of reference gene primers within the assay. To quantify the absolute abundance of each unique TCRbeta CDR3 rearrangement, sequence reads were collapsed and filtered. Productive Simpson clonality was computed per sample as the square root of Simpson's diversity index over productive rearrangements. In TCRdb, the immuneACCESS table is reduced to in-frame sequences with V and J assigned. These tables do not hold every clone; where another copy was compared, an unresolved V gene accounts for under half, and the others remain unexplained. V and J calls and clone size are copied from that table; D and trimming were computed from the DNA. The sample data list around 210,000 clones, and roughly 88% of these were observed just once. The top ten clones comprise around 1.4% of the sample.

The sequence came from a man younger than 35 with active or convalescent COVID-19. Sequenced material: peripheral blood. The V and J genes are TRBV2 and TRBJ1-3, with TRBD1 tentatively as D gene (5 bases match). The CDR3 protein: CASSPTVASGNTIYF. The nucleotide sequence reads TGTGCCAGCAGTCCGACAGTCGCCTCTGGAAACACCATATATTTT.